The 17 T cell receptor beta chains presented below share a single source sample, sequenced in a study of shared clonotypes between healthy human individuals. Produced via immunoSEQ multiplex PCR; TCRdb's table is partial and in-frame only. The sample has more than 2 million clones; about 95% are singletons. Naive CD8 cells were CD45RO-negative, positively selected for CCR7, excluding terminally differentiated effector memory CD45RA+ cells. Source material: naive CD8+ T cells sorted from blood. These receptors were taken from a man between 18 and 29 years old in good health.

The chain is built from TRBV5-4 and TRBJ2-1; 9 positions match TRBD2. This CDR3 is 13 amino acids long. The germline gives CDR1 SGHNT, CDR2 YYREEE (reference sequence). J was trimmed by 3 bases and V by 7 bases; bases with no gene match: 2. CDR3 sequence (DNA): TGTGCCAGCCGACTAGCGGACTACAATGAGCAGTTCTTC. Protein product: CASRLADYNEQFF.

The J gene is TRBJ2-7, the V gene TRBV7-9; 8 bases map to TRBD1. CDR1 is SEHNR and CDR2 is FQNEAQ in the germline V gene (reference sequence). The CDR3 spans 15 residues. The junction had 9 bases not matched to a gene; V was cut back by 5 bases and J by 3 bases. CDR3 amino acids: CASSPRQGLVYEQYF. The CDR3, as DNA: TGTGCCAGCAGCCCCCGACAGGGGCTTGTCTACGAGCAGTACTTC.

The chain employs TRBV4-3 and TRBJ2-2; 9 bases align to TRBD2. Trimming took 0 bases from V and 0 from J; bases not matched to a gene: 2. The CDR3 runs to 17 residues. Germline CDR1 reads LGHNA; CDR2 reads YSLEER. CDR3 sequence reads: CASSQDTSGSNTGELFF. The CDR3, as DNA: TGCGCCAGCAGCCAAGACACTAGCGGGTCGAACACCGGGGAGCTGTTTTTT.

This chain connects TRBV28 to TRBJ2-7; perhaps D is TRBD1 or TRBD2 (5 bases each). Germline V gene sequence: CDR1 MDHEN, CDR2 SYDVKM. The CDR3 runs to 15 residues. Trimming cost V 6 bases and J 0 bases, with 15 bases left between them. CDR3 bases: TGTGCCAGCAGCCGCCCCGTGGGGACCTCCTACGAGCAGTACTTC. Protein: CASSRPVGTSYEQYF.

This chain links TRBV4-3 with TRBJ2-7; the D gene is possibly TRBD2 (6 bases). CDR3 length: 16 residues. The V and J ends lost 0 bases and 0 bases respectively, with 12 bases between them. The V gene's germline CDR1 is LGHNA and CDR2 YSLEER. CDR3 amino acids: CASSQDSSGNSYEQYF. CDR3 nucleotide sequence: TGCGCCAGCAGCCAAGATAGTAGCGGAAACTCCTACGAGCAGTACTTC.

This clone was observed a single time. Other nucleotide sequences in the sample specify the same CDR3. V is TRBV6-5 and J is TRBJ2-7; D not resolved. Trimming pared 2 bases from V and 6 bases from J, leaving 8 bases between. The CDR3 is 12 residues long. From germline, CDR1 is MNHEY and CDR2 SVGAGI. The CDR3, as DNA: TGTGCCAGCAGTTACCCGGGTGGCGAGCAGTACTTC. Its protein product is CASSYPGGEQYF.

The chain joins TRBV11-2 to TRBJ2-3; 7 bases align to TRBD2. Germline-derived CDR1 and CDR2 are SGHAT and FQNNGV. V shed 3 bases and J 2 bases; nucleotides not matched to a gene: 8. The CDR3 is 16 amino acids. The CDR3 nucleotides read TGTGCCAGCAGCTTTTTGGGGAGGGCCCTCACAGATACGCAGTATTTT. It translates to CASSFLGRALTDTQYF.

V and J are TRBV7-8 and TRBJ2-3; the D gene is possibly TRBD1 (6 bases). This CDR3 has 17 residues. Germline V CDR1 and CDR2: SGHVS, FQNEAQ. V dropped 2 bases and J dropped 0 bases, with 15 bases sitting between them. DNA for the CDR3: TGTGCCAGCAGCTTAATCCCCCGGACAGACAGCACAGATACGCAGTATTTT. Translated, it gives CASSLIPRTDSTDTQYF.

The chain links TRBV5-6 to TRBJ2-5, with D possibly called TRBD1 or TRBD2 (5 bases each). This CDR3 region has 14 residues. Trimming took off 2 bases at V and 5 bases at J, with 13 bases between the two ends. Germline V gene data show CDR1 as SGHDT and CDR2 as YYEEEE. The CDR3 protein is CASSFLPEGETQYF. DNA of the CDR3: TGTGCCAGCAGCTTCCTACCCGAGGGGGAGACCCAGTACTTC.

The chain links TRBV7-9 to TRBJ2-7; 8 nucleotides agree with TRBD1. This CDR3 contains 12 residues. Unmatched junction bases numbered 0, after V lost 5 bases and J lost 3 bases. Germline V CDR1 and CDR2: SEHNR, FQNEAQ (reference sequence). This CDR3 is CASSTGGYEQYF. The CDR3 DNA reads as TGTGCCAGCAGCACAGGGGGCTACGAGCAGTACTTC.

The V and J genes are TRBV19 and TRBJ2-1; 8 bases match TRBD2. V gave up 3 bases and J gave up 5 bases; unmatched junction bases: 6. This CDR3 has 15 amino acids. Germline assignment: CDR1 LNHDA and CDR2 SQIVND (reference sequence). The CDR3: CASSIAGGGNNEQFF. CDR3 coding DNA: TGTGCCAGTAGTATCGCCGGCGGGGGGAACAATGAGCAGTTCTTC.

Of note for this clone: Different DNA sequences within this sample yield the same CDR3. The gene calls are TRBV7-3 and TRBJ2-1, with a possible D match to TRBD1 (6 bases). The V gene's germline CDR1 is SGHTA and CDR2 FQGTGA. The CDR3 extends over 15 amino acids. V lost 2 bases and J lost 2, with 10 bases in between. In nucleotides, the CDR3 is TGTGCCAGCAGCTTAGGTCAGGGGACCTACAATGAGCAGTTCTTC. Amino acids: CASSLGQGTYNEQFF.

J is TRBJ2-1 and V is TRBV10-3; a possible D gene is TRBD1 (6 bases). In germline, CDR1 is ENHRY, CDR2 SYGVKD. Trimming cost V 2 bases and J 3 bases, with 17 bases left between them. The CDR3 totals 17 residues. CDR3 sequence reads: CAISESRASGDYNEQFF. The DNA for the CDR3 is TGTGCCATCAGTGAGAGCCGGGCGTCAGGGGACTACAATGAGCAGTTCTTC.

The chain joins TRBV27 to TRBJ1-5; D not resolved. Deletions cut 5 bases from V and 1 base from J, with 21 bases between. CDR1 is MNHEY, CDR2 SMNVEV, per germline (reference sequence). The CDR3 totals 18 residues. CDR3 sequence: CASSPLPLRHLSNQPQHF. The CDR3 region has the DNA TGTGCCAGCAGTCCTCTCCCTCTGCGCCACTTAAGCAATCAGCCCCAGCATTTT.

The genes are TRBV30 and TRBJ2-7; 8 bases agree with TRBD1. CDR3 size: 14 residues. Trimming took 2 bases from V and 3 from J; bases not matched to a gene: 6. From germline, CDR1 is GTSNPN and CDR2 SVGIG (reference sequence). The CDR3 here is CAWSWGQEDYEQYF. The CDR3 DNA follows: TGTGCCTGGAGTTGGGGACAGGAGGACTACGAGCAGTACTTC.

V usage is TRBV4-3 and J usage is TRBJ2-7, with 7 bases matching TRBD2. CDR1 and CDR2 from the germline V gene are LGHNA and YSLEER. CDR3 length: 15 residues. Unmatched junction bases numbered 9, after V lost 0 bases and J lost 7 bases. This chain's CDR3 is CASSQDTGEGREQYF. CDR3 sequence (DNA): TGCGCCAGCAGCCAAGATACGGGGGAGGGCCGGGAGCAGTACTTC.

In the case of this clone: A read error may produce the germline difference seen at one junction end. This sequence joins TRBV10-3 and TRBJ1-4, with a possible D match to TRBD1 (5 bases). The CDR3 covers 15 residues. Germline CDR1 ENHRY, CDR2 SYGVKD. The CDR3 protein is CASSEEEWDGEKLFF. The CDR3, as DNA: TGTGCCAGCAGTGAAGAGGAGTGGGACGGTGAAAAACTGTTTTTT.